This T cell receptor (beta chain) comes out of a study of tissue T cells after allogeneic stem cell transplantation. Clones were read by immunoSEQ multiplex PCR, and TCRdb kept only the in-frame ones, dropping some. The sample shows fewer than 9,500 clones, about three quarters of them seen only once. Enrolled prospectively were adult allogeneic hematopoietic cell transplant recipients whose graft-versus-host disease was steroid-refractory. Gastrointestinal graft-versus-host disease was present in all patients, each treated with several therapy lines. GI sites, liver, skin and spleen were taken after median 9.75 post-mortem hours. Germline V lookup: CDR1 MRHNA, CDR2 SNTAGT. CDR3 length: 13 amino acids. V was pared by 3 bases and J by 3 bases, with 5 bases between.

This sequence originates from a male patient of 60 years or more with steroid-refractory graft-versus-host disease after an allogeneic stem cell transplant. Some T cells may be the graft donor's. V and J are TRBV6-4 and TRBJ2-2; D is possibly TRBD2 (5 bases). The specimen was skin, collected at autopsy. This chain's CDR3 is CASSEDYTGELFF. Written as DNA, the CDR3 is TGTGCCAGCAGTGAGGACTACACCGGGGAGCTGTTTTTT.